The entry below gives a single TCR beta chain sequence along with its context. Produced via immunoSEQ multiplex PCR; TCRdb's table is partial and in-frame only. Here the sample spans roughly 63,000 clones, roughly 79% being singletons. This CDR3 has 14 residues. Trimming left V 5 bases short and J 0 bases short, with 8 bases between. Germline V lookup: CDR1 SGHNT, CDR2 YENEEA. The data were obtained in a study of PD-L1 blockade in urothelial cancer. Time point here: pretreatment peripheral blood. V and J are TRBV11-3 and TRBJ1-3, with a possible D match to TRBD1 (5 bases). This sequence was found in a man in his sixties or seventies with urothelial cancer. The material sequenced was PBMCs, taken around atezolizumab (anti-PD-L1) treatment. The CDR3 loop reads CASSPGGSGNTIYF. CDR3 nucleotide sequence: TGTGCCAGCAGCCCGGGGGGCTCTGGAAACACCATATATTTT.